Presented here are 11 T cell receptor beta chains from one specimen sequenced in a study of radiation and T cells in renal cell carcinoma (TCRdb year 2020). The time point label corresponds to: baseline pretreatment blood. The sample's treatment or condition, from its label and the paper: 15 Gy SBRT to primary tumor, nephrectomy 4 weeks later. The library was made by the immunoSEQ multiplex PCR assay. The table was pulled from immuneACCESS by TCRdb, which kept in-frame rearrangements only. Such tables lose some clones; where checked, under half of the loss comes from unresolved V genes, and the rest has no known cause. For this sample there are roughly 150,000 clones; roughly 90% appear just once. Jointly, the top ten make up 4.1% of the sample. Sequencing was performed on blood, taken from a patient whose treatment included radiotherapy and nephrectomy. Receptors were obtained from a woman in her 70s with renal cell carcinoma.

The chain has TRBV29-1 and TRBJ1-2; D remains ambiguous. CDR3 length: 13 residues. V was shortened by 2 bases and J by 4 bases, with 11 bases between the two germline ends. Germline V gene sequence: CDR1 SQVTM, CDR2 ANQGSEA. The CDR3 DNA is TGCAGCGTTGAACTGGAGACGGGCTATGGCTACACCTTC. Protein product: CSVELETGYGYTF.

This clone was counted a few times. The chain employs TRBV7-6 and TRBJ1-1; TRBD1 might be the D (5 bases). Germline CDR1 and CDR2: SGHVS and FNYEAQ. Trimming left V 1 base short and J 1 base short, with 7 bases between. CDR3 size: 14 residues. The CDR3 is CASSLGTGNTEAFF. The DNA for the CDR3 is TGTGCCAGCAGCTTAGGCACAGGGAACACTGAAGCTTTCTTT.

The chain has TRBV7-9 and TRBJ1-1; TRBD1 might be the D (6 bases). CDR3 length equals 13 residues. Germline V gives CDR1 SEHNR, CDR2 FQNEAQ (reference sequence). Trimming stripped 6 bases from V and 11 bases from J, with 19 bases between. CDR3 nucleotides: TGTGCCAGCAGGCGGGACACGGGTACCATCGCTTTCTTT. Its protein is CASRRDTGTIAFF.

The chain couples TRBV15 to TRBJ1-1; 10 positions agree with TRBD1. The CDR3 consists of 18 residues. CDR1 and CDR2 from the germline V gene are LNHNV and YYDKDF (reference sequence). V lost 1 base, J lost 0 bases, and 8 bases stayed unmatched. The CDR3 protein is CATSRGGTGVPLNTEAFF. As DNA, the CDR3 is TGTGCCACCAGCAGAGGAGGGACAGGGGTCCCCCTGAACACTGAAGCTTTCTTT.

J is TRBJ1-6 and V is TRBV11-3, with no clear D. Germline CDR1 and CDR2: SGHNT and YENEEA. V was cut by 1 base and J by 0 bases, with 13 bases left in between. This CDR3 is built from 18 residues. The CDR3 DNA follows: TGTGCCAGCAGCTTAGCATCATTCACCAGCTCCTATAATTCACCCCTCCACTTT. As protein: CASSLASFTSSYNSPLHF. The complete variable domain, with remaining parts taken from reference TRBV11-3 and TRBJ1-6, reads EAGVVQSPRYKIIEKKQPVAFWCNPISGHNTLYWYLQNLGQGPELLIRYENEEAVDDSQLPKDRFSAERLKGVDSTLKIQPAELGDSAVYLCASSLASFTSSYNSPLHFGNGTRLTVT.

The chain combines TRBV19 with TRBJ1-1, with D maybe TRBD1 (5 bases). The CDR3 is 14 residues long. V was cut by 3 bases and J by 3 bases, with 11 bases left in between. Germline CDR1 LNHDA, CDR2 SQIVND (reference sequence). The CDR3 DNA is TGTGCCAGTAGTATGAGGGGTCCGGACACTGAAGCTTTCTTT. Translated: CASSMRGPDTEAFF.

The chain uses TRBV15 and TRBJ1-3; 7 bases match TRBD1. After removal of 3 bases from V and 1 base from J, the junction contained 3 bases not matched to a gene. The CDR3 loop spans 15 amino acids. Germline loops: CDR1 LNHNV, CDR2 YYDKDF (reference sequence). The CDR3 nucleotides are TGTGCCACCAGCAGGAACAGGGGATCTGGAAACACCATATATTTT. Translated: CATSRNRGSGNTIYF.

This clone was observed once. The chain links TRBV14 to TRBJ2-7; the match to TRBD2 covers 8 bases. V shed 4 bases, J shed 2 bases, and the junction held 4 bases outside the gene matches. Per germline, CDR1 SGHDN and CDR2 FVKESK. The CDR3 runs to 14 residues. This chain's CDR3 is CASSRRGGTYEQYF. The CDR3 coding sequence is TGTGCCAGCAGCCGACGGGGGGGGACCTACGAGCAGTACTTC. Variable domain in full (rest from reference TRBV14 and TRBJ2-7): EAGVTQFPSHSVIEKGQTVTLRCDPISGHDNLYWYRRVMGKEIKFLLHFVKESKQDESGMPNNRFLAERTGGTYSTLKVQPAELEDSGVYFCASSRRGGTYEQYFGPGTRLTVT.

The rearrangement links TRBV11-3 to TRBJ2-3; 10 bases are a match to TRBD2. Germline trimming cut 8 bases from V and 5 bases from J; bases unmatched to any gene: 10. The CDR3 loop spans 15 amino acids. Germline V gene lookup returns CDR1 SGHNT and CDR2 YENEEA. The CDR3 sequence is CASSSGGGEGDTQYF. The DNA of the CDR3 is TGTGCCAGCTCTAGCGGGGGCGGGGAGGGAGATACGCAGTATTTT.

Note on this clone: The junction departs from the called germline gene at one end, perhaps through a read error. The chain joins TRBV4-1 to TRBJ1-1; D not certain. The CDR3 runs 15 residues. Germline CDR1 reads MGHRA; CDR2 reads YSYEKL. For the CDR3, the DNA is TGCGCCAGCAGCCAAGTGTCCGGTCTGAACGCTGAAGCTTTCTTT. The encoded protein is CASSQVSGLNAEAFF.

The rearrangement joins TRBV7-9 to TRBJ2-3, with unresolved D. V gave up 0 bases and J gave up 1 base, with 5 bases separating them. There are 14 residues in the CDR3. CDR1 and CDR2 (germline): SEHNR, FQNEAQ (reference sequence). CDR3 nucleotides: TGTGCCAGCAGCTTAGCGCACGGCACAGATACGCAGTATTTT. It yields the protein CASSLAHGTDTQYF.